This TCR beta chain is drawn from a study of T cell responses to AZD1222 COVID-19 vaccine (dated by TCRdb to the early 2020s). Broadly, across the study: TCR sequencing covered fewer than 250 trial participants: around 210 given two doses of AZD1222 and about 26 given two doses of MenACWY control vaccine. Trial participants were enrolled by age into 18-55, 56-69 and 70-plus year subgroups, with around 150, 28 and 57 TCR-sequenced participants respectively. What the authors observed across the whole study: Reportedly, close to half of the unique spike-specific TCRs recognized epitopes lying outside the regions that are mutated in the B.1.351 and B.1.1.7 variants. A significant rise in spike-specific TCR breadth and depth was observed after two AZD1222 doses relative to day 0 and relative to MenACWY recipients. Vaccine-associated CD4 TCRs spanned the whole spike protein, with dominant responses in regions 160-218 and 743-854. In the small 56-69-year group, the increase in depth fell short of significance, most likely because of low power. Conclusions about previously exposed vaccinees are limited, since just 6 or 7 AZD1222 recipients were seropositive for SARS-CoV-2 at baseline. Because no samples from the day 14 peak response were available, repertoires could be characterized only after the peak T cell response. Participants were mostly white British, with more females than males. The authors suggested clonal diversity may have been underestimated.

Sample time point, as interpreted from the label and publication: about 28 days (+/-7) after the second vaccine dose. AZD1222 recipients given second doses at about 4 weeks or at about 12 weeks were pooled, since spike-specific TCR depth and breadth were not found to differ between the two schedules. Vaccinee samples were obtained from the UK trials COV001 and COV002, which included a single-blind randomized controlled phase 2/3 trial of AZD1222 (ChAdOx1 nCoV-19) in healthy adults. For TCRbeta chain sequencing, PBMC samples were collected from trial participants at day 0 and at day 28 after the second dose. CDR1 SGHVS and CDR2 FQNEAQ were looked up in the germline V gene. The V and J ends are trimmed by 1 base and 4 bases, leaving 5 bases between them. Including the terminal cysteine and phenylalanine, the CDR3 comprises 12 residues. Of all the DNA, just the CDR3 is kept, 36 bases in frame from base 1.

Regarding this clone: The antigen this receptor binds is unknown. The sample holds no much larger clone one base away, and base qualities are not on file. This sample also contains other DNA sequences that code for the same CDR3.

The CDR3 regions of human TCRbeta chains were subjected to immunosequencing. Processing in the source paper ran as follows. Repertoire TCRs were checked for matches against a reference library of SARS-CoV-2-specific TCRs that had been generated using the MIRA antigen-specificity platform. Breadth meant the fraction of unique TCRs that were SARS-CoV-2-associated, whereas depth meant the fraction of total T cells that were SARS-CoV-2-associated. Using the MIRA data, each spike-specific TCR was assigned both to the spike region to which the TCR was reactive and to a CD4 or CD8 class. Log10-transformed breadth and depth values were compared by one-way ANOVA with Sidak's multiple comparisons tests. TCRdb retrieved this table from immuneACCESS and kept in-frame rearrangements only. Not all clones are present; in checked studies, unresolved V genes account for under half, and no reason is known for the remainder. For V, J and clone size, that table is used; D and trimming come from the DNA. For this sample there are under 150,000 clones; almost 95% appear just once. Of the sample, roughly 3.5% falls within the top ten clones.

The starting material was peripheral blood, obtained 28 days after the second AZD1222 dose. Recombination joined TRBV7-8 with TRBJ2-7; no D gene call is confident. The receptor's source is an adult who received the AZD1222 COVID-19 vaccine. The nucleotide sequence reads TGTGCCAGCAGCTTAGGCAGATACGAGCAGTACTTC. This gives the protein CASSLGRYEQYF.